This TCR beta chain originates from a study of primary melanoma T cells and metastatic recurrence. For the study at large: Primary melanomas here were stage T2 to T4, over 1 mm thick.

General study results and limits: Adding T-cell fraction to thickness reportedly best improved survival prediction. Reportedly, T-cell fraction predicted progression-free survival beyond thickness, ulceration, mitoses, age.

This clone has only a few counts. Its antigen is as yet unknown. Profiled with immunoSEQ multiplex PCR; TCRdb holds only in-frame clones, not every one. The sample gives 100 to 120 clones, around 68% of which show up once; roughly 20% is in the top ten. Each patient's primary melanoma had been removed surgically, with risk of metastatic recurrence. The CDR3 sequence is 15 residues long. V was trimmed by 2 bases and J by 6 bases, leaving 13 bases between them. Germline CDR1 is LNHDA and CDR2 is SQIVND (reference sequence). The receptor was isolated from a human donor with melanoma. Sequencing was carried out using melanoma tumor tissue. The V call is TRBV19, the J call TRBJ2-2, with D perhaps matching TRBD1 (6 bases). CDR3 region: CASSITQGWAGELFF. CDR3 DNA: TGTGCCAGTAGTATAACGCAGGGGTGGGCCGGGGAGCTGTTTTTT. The entire variable domain, with the rest obtained from reference TRBV19 and TRBJ2-2, is as follows: DGGITQSPKYLFRKEGQNVTLSCEQNLNHDAMYWYRQDPGQGLRLIYYSQIVNDFQKGDIAEGYSVSREKKESFPLTVTSAQKNPTAFYLCASSITQGWAGELFFGEGSRLTVL.